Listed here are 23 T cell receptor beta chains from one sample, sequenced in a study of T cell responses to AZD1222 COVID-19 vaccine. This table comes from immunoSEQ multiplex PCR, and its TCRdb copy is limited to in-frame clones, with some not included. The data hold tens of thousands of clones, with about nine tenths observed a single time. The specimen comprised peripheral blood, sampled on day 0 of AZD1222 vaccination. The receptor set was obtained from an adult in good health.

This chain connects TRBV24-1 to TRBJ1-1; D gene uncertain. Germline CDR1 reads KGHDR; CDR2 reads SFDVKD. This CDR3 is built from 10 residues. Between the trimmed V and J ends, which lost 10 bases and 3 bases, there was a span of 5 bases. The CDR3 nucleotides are TGTGCCACTGTGGACACTGAAGCTTTCTTT. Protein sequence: CATVDTEAFF.

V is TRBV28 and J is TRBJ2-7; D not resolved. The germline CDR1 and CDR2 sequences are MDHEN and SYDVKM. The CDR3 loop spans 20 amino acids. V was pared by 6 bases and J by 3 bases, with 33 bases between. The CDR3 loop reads CASSLPTSVGLNVEGYEQYF. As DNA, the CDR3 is TGTGCCAGCAGCTTACCAACATCGGTCGGGCTTAACGTAGAAGGCTACGAGCAGTACTTC.

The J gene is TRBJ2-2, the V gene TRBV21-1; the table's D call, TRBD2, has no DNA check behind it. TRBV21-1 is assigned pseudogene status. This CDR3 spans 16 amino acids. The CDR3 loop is CASSKLAGSNTGELFF. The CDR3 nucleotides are TGTGCCAGCAGCAAACTGGCCGGGTCGAACACCGGGGAGCTGTTTTTT.

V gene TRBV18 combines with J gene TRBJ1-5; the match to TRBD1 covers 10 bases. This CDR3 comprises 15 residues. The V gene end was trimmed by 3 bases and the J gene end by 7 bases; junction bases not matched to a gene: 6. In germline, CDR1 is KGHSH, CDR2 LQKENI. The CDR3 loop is CASSPGQGTSQPQHF. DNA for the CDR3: TGTGCCAGCTCACCGGGACAGGGGACTTCCCAGCCCCAGCATTTT.

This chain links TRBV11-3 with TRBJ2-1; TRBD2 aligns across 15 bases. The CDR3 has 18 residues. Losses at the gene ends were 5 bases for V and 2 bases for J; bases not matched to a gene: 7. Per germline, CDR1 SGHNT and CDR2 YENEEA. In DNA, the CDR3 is TGTGCCAGCAGCCCCGAGGGACTAGCGGGAGGCACCTACAATGAGCAGTTCTTC. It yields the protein CASSPEGLAGGTYNEQFF.

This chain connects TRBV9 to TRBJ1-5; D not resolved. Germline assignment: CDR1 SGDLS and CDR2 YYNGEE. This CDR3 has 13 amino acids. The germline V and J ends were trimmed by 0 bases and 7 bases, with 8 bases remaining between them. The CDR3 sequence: CASSVGEDQPQHF. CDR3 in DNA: TGTGCCAGCAGCGTAGGAGAAGACCAGCCCCAGCATTTT.

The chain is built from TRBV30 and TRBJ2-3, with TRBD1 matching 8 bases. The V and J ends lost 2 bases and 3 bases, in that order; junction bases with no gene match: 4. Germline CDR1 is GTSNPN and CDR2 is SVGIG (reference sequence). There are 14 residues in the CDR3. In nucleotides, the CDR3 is TGTGCCTGGAGTAGGACAGGGCGGACAGATACGCAGTATTTT. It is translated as CAWSRTGRTDTQYF.

The CDR3 reads CASSQGVAGGLTDTQYF. The DNA for the CDR3 is TGCGCCAGCAGCCAAGGGGTGGCGGGGGGACTCACAGATACGCAGTATTTT. The chain links TRBV4-1 to TRBJ2-3; 8 positions match TRBD2. The CDR3 totals 17 residues. The trim removed 1 base at V and 2 bases at J, leaving 8 bases unmatched. CDR1 and CDR2 (germline): MGHRA, YSYEKL.

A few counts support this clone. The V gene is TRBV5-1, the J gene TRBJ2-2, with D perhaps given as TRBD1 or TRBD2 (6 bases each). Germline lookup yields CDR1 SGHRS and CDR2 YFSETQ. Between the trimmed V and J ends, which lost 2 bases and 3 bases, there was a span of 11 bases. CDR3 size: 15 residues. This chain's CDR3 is CASSFMGGDTGELFF. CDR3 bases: TGCGCCAGCAGCTTCATGGGGGGCGACACCGGGGAGCTGTTTTTT.

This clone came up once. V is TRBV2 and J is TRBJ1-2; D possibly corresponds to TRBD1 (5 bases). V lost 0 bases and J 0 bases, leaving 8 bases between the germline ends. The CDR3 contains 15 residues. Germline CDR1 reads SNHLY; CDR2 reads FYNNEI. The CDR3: CASSEARTTNYGYTF. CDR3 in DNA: TGTGCCAGCAGTGAAGCTAGGACAACTAACTATGGCTACACCTTC.

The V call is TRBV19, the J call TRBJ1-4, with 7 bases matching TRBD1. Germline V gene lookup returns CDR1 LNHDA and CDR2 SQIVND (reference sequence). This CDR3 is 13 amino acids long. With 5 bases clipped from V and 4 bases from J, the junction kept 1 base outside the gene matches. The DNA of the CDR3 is TGTGCCAGTAGTTGGACAGGTAATGAAAAACTGTTTTTT. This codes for CASSWTGNEKLFF. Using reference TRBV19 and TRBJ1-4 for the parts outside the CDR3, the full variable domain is DGGITQSPKYLFRKEGQNVTLSCEQNLNHDAMYWYRQDPGQGLRLIYYSQIVNDFQKGDIAEGYSVSREKKESFPLTVTSAQKNPTAFYLCASSWTGNEKLFFGSGTQLSVL.

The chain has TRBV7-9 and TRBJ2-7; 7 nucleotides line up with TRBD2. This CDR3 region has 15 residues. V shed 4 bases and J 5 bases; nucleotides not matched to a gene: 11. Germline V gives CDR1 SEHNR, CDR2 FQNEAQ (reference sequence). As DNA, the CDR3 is TGTGCCAGCAGCTATAGGGAGCGGGGTACCCACGAGCAGTACTTC. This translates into CASSYRERGTHEQYF.

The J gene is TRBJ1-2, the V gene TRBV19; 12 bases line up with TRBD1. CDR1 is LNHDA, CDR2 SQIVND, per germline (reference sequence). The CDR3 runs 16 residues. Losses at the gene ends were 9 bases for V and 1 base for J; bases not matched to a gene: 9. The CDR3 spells CASDPGQGAVNYGYTF. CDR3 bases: TGTGCCAGCGACCCGGGACAGGGGGCTGTTAACTATGGCTACACCTTC.

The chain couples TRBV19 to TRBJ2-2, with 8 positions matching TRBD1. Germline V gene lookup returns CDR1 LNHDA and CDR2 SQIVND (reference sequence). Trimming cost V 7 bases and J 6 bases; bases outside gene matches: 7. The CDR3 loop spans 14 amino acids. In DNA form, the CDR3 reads TGTGCCAGTAACCCACTACAGGGGGCCGGGGAGCTGTTTTTT. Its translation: CASNPLQGAGELFF.

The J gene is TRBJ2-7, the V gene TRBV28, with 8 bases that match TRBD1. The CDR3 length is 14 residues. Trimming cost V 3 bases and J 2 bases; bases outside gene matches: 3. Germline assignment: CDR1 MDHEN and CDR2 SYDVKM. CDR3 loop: CASSLGGQAYEQYF. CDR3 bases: TGTGCCAGCAGTTTGGGGGGACAGGCCTACGAGCAGTACTTC.

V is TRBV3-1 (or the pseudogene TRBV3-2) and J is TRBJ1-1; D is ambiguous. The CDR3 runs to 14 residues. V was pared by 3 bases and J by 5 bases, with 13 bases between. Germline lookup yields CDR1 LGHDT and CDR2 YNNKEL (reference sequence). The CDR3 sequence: CASSQEDRWTEAFF. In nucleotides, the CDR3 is TGTGCCAGCAGCCAGGAGGACCGTTGGACTGAAGCTTTCTTT.

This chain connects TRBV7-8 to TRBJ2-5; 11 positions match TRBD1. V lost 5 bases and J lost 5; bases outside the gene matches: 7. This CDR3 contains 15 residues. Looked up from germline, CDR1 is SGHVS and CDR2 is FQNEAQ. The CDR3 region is CASSTRTGGGETQYF. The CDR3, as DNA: TGTGCCAGCAGCACTCGGACAGGGGGCGGGGAGACCCAGTACTTC. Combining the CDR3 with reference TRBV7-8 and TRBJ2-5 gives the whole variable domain GAGVSQSPRYKVAKRGQDVALRCDPISGHVSLFWYQQALGQGPEFLTYFQNEAQLDKSGLPSDRFFAERPEGSVSTLKIQRTQQEDSAVYLCASSTRTGGGETQYFGPGTRLLVL.

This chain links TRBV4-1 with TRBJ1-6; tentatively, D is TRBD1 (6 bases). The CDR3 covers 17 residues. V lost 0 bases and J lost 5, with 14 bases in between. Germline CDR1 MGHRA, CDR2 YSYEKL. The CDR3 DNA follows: TGCGCCAGCAGCCAAGAGAAACAGGGTTATGATAATTCACCCCTCCACTTT. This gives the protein CASSQEKQGYDNSPLHF.

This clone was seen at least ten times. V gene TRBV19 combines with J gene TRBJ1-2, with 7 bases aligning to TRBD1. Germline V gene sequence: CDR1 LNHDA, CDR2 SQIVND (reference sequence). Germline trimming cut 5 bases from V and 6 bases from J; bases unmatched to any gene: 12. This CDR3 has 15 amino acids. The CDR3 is CASSPQPRQGHGYTF. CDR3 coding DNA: TGTGCCAGTAGTCCGCAGCCACGACAGGGACATGGCTACACCTTC.

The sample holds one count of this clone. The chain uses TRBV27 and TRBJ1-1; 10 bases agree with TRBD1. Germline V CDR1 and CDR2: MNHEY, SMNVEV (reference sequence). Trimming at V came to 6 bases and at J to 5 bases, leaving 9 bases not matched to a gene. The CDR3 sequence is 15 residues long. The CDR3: CASRGGQGRRTEAFF. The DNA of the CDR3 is TGTGCCAGCAGGGGGGGACAGGGGAGGCGAACTGAAGCTTTCTTT.

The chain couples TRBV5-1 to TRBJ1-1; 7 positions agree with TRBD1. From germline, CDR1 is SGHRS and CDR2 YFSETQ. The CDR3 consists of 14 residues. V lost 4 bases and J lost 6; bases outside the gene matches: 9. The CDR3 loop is CASSVDRAGAEAFF. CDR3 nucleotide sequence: TGCGCCAGCAGCGTCGACAGGGCGGGGGCTGAAGCTTTCTTT.

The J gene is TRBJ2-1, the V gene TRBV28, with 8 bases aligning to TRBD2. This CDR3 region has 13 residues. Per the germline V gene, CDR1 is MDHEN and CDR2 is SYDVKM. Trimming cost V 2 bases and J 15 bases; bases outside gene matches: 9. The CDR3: CASSLALTSVGFF. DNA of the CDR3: TGTGCCAGCAGTTTAGCCTTGACTAGCGTCGGGTTCTTC.

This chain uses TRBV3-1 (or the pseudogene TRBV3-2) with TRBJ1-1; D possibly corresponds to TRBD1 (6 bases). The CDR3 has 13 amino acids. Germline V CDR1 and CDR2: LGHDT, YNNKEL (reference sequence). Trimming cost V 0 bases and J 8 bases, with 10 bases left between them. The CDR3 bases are TGTGCCAGCAGCCAAGATGCGGGGGGCGAAGCTTTCTTT. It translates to CASSQDAGGEAFF.